The rows below give T cell receptor beta chains drawn from one sample of a study of shared clonotypes between healthy human individuals. TCRdb's copy holds only in-frame clones and misses some; the assay was immunoSEQ multiplex PCR. The sample has 2 million to 3 million clones; roughly 93% are singletons. Sequencing was carried out using naive CD4+ T cells from PBMCs. The receptor set was obtained from a man aged 18 to 29 in good health. Some clones in this sample may be carry-over from other donors' samples. The conserved cysteine and the conserved F or W are not part of the CDR3 here. Where a row states a size, it is once, few, many or the class of an expanded clone; other rows omit it.

TRBJ1-5 - TRBV28 ASSLPGGRNQPQH
TRBJ2-1 - TRBV12-5 ASGPRDGYNEQF
TRBJ2-3 - TRBV2 ASSDNRASTDTQY
TRBJ2-2 - TRBV11-2 ASSDTPREYTGELF
TRBJ1-1 - TRBV5-1 ASSPDPAGTNTEAF
TRBJ2-1 - TRBV7-9 ASSLVRETNEQF
TRBJ1-2 once TRBV5-1 ASSGRGHGYT
TRBJ1-5 - TRBV5-1 ASSLGEGLSNQPQH
TRBJ2-7 - TRBV7-2 ASSLGRGAYEQY
TRBJ2-5 - TRBV7-2 ASSLKGQGLGETQY
TRBJ2-7 - TRBV7-3 AAPNGESYEQY
TRBJ2-5 - TRBV7-3 ASSDGRAGQETQY
TRBJ2-1 - TRBV18 ASSRTAGGYNEQF
TRBJ1-5 - TRBV4-1 ASSQPDRGNQPQH
TRBJ2-1 - TRBV11-3 ASSLGPGGAGGDEQF
TRBJ1-2 - TRBV5-1 ASSLNTLNKNGYT
TRBJ2-1 - TRBV29-1 SVEDWGGDYPYNEQF
TRBJ1-4 - TRBV2 ASSVDRLTEKLF
TRBJ2-5 - TRBV5-1 ASSLSPVTERETQY
TRBJ1-4 - TRBV28 ASSRGSGTGEGKLF
TRBJ1-5 - TRBV6-1 ATQGGPYSNQPQH
TRBJ2-5 once TRBV2 ASRFRGPQETQY
TRBJ1-1 - TRBV19 ASSRDRGGTEAF
TRBJ1-2 - TRBV5-4 ASSLGSERGYT
TRBJ2-7 - TRBV5-4 ASSQGGTGLSEQY
TRBJ2-3 - TRBV25-1 ASTPWGGDTQY
TRBJ2-4 once TRBV5-1 ASSSPEGQNIQY
TRBJ1-1 - TRBV5-1 ASTFEAGVGTEAF
TRBJ1-5 - TRBV19 ASSIQANSNQPQH